One sample yielded the 21 T cell receptor beta chains listed below, sequenced in a study of technical replicates of blood from several donors. Data came from immunoSEQ multiplex PCR; TCRdb stores just in-frame clones and leaves some out. The sample lists 95,000 to 100,000 clones, approximately 96% occurring once. The material sequenced was T cells isolated from PBMCs. The source of these receptors is a human donor in good health.

The chain links TRBV13 to TRBJ1-1; D not certain. The V gene lost 2 bases and the J gene lost 2 bases, with 3 bases spanning the gap. The germline gives CDR1 PRHDT, CDR2 FYEKMQ (reference sequence). This CDR3 has 12 residues. The CDR3 region has the DNA TGTGCCAGCAGCTTATTAAACACTGAAGCTTTCTTT. Protein: CASSLLNTEAFF.

The V call is TRBV11-2, the J call TRBJ1-4, with D unresolved. The germline V gene has CDR1 SGHAT and CDR2 FQNNGV. The CDR3 has 14 residues. V was shortened by 4 bases and J by 3 bases, with 9 bases between the two germline ends. The CDR3 DNA reads as TGTGCCAGCAGCTCGGGTATTGCTAATGAAAAACTGTTTTTT. As protein: CASSSGIANEKLFF.

The V call is TRBV5-1, the J call TRBJ2-5, with D perhaps matching TRBD2 (6 bases). CDR1 SGHRS and CDR2 YFSETQ come from the germline V gene. Trimming pared 4 bases from V and 5 bases from J, leaving 24 bases between. This CDR3 comprises 17 residues. CDR3 DNA sequence: TGCGCCAGCAGCCCACGAGGAGGGGTGTGGAGGTTGGAGACCCAGTACTTC. Amino acids: CASSPRGGVWRLETQYF.

Only one count was recorded for this clone. The chain carries TRBV10-1 and TRBJ2-7; D unresolved. In germline, CDR1 is WNHNN, CDR2 SYGVQD (reference sequence). The CDR3 runs 14 residues. Trimming pared 9 bases from V and 2 bases from J, leaving 17 bases between. In DNA, the CDR3 is TGCGCCAGGTCGAACTTGATCTACGCCTACGAGCAGTACTTC. It yields the protein CARSNLIYAYEQYF.

This chain connects TRBV12-5 to TRBJ2-5; TRBD1 matches 10 bases. The length of the CDR3 is 18 residues. V dropped 0 bases and J dropped 4; count of bases not matched to a gene: 11. Per germline, CDR1 LGHNT and CDR2 FRNRAP. The CDR3 sequence is CASGLVRTGGVYPETQYF. Here the CDR3 DNA reads TGTGCTAGTGGTTTGGTTCGGACAGGGGGAGTTTATCCAGAGACCCAGTACTTC. Drawing the rest from reference TRBV12-5 and TRBJ2-5, the complete variable domain is DARVTQTPRHKVTEMGQEVTMRCQPILGHNTVFWYRQTMMQGLELLAYFRNRAPLDDSGMPKDRFSAEMPDATLATLKIQPSEPRDSAVYFCASGLVRTGGVYPETQYFGPGTRLLVL.

V is TRBV11-3 and J is TRBJ1-1; D is ambiguous. The V end lost 0 bases, the J end lost 7 bases, and 9 bases lay between the germline ends. Germline V gene data show CDR1 as SGHNT and CDR2 as YENEEA. The CDR3 length is 13 residues. CDR3 DNA: TGTGCCAGCAGCTTAGACCCAGATAATGAAGCTTTCTTT. Translation: CASSLDPDNEAFF.

The CDR3 sequence: CASSEGAFGTEAFF. CDR3 coding DNA: TGTGCCAGCAGTGAAGGAGCGTTTGGCACTGAAGCTTTCTTT. V gene TRBV6-1 combines with J gene TRBJ1-1, with no clear D. CDR1 and CDR2 (germline): MNHNS, SASEGT. This CDR3 comprises 14 residues. The V gene lost 1 base and the J gene lost 4 bases, with 10 bases spanning the gap.

The chain couples TRBV7-2 to TRBJ2-1; possibly TRBD2 for D (5 bases). The germline gives CDR1 SGHTA, CDR2 FQGNSA. The CDR3 sequence is 12 residues long. Trimming removed 1 base at V and 16 bases at J, with 14 bases between. The CDR3 region has the DNA TGTGCCAGCAGCTTAGTCCGAGGGAGTGTTTTCTTC. This encodes CASSLVRGSVFF.

This clone was detected only once. The chain recombines TRBV10-3 with TRBJ2-1, with 14 bases matching TRBD2. Germline loops: CDR1 ENHRY, CDR2 SYGVKD. CDR3 length: 20 residues. V lost 3 bases, J lost 4 bases, and 14 bases stayed unmatched. CDR3 residues: CAISDEGSTSGRGYYNEQFF. CDR3 coding DNA: TGTGCCATCAGTGACGAGGGTTCGACTAGCGGGAGGGGCTATTACAATGAGCAGTTCTTC.

This chain connects TRBV5-8 to TRBJ1-5; D is unresolved. Germline CDR1 SGHTS, CDR2 YDEGEE. The CDR3 loop spans 13 amino acids. The V end was cut by 4 bases, the J end by 2 bases, with 7 bases between. In nucleotides, the CDR3 is TGTGCCAGCAGCAGGAGGGGCAATCAGCCCCAGCATTTT. This translates into CASSRRGNQPQHF.

This chain links TRBV6-1 with TRBJ1-5; no firm D call. Trimming took 6 bases from V and 4 from J, leaving 7 bases between them. The CDR3 has 12 residues. Germline CDR1 and CDR2: MNHNS and SASEGT. CDR3 nucleotides: TGTGCCAGCAGCTCTCAGAATCAGCCCCAGCATTTT. It yields the protein CASSSQNQPQHF.

The J gene is TRBJ1-2, the V gene TRBV29-1, with 9 positions matching TRBD1. The V and J ends lost 4 bases and 8 bases, in that order; junction bases with no gene match: 2. The germline CDR1 and CDR2 sequences are SQVTM and ANQGSEA. This CDR3 contains 11 residues. The CDR3 sequence is CSVAQGAGYTF. CDR3 in DNA: TGCAGCGTTGCACAGGGGGCCGGCTACACCTTC.

The chain is built from TRBV29-1 and TRBJ2-3; 9 bases match TRBD2. After removal of 4 bases from V and 2 bases from J, the junction contained 7 bases not matched to a gene. This CDR3 has 15 residues. Germline V gene lookup returns CDR1 SQVTM and CDR2 ANQGSEA. The CDR3 loop is CSVARGGLATDTQYF. The CDR3 region has the DNA TGCAGCGTTGCGAGAGGGGGACTAGCCACAGATACGCAGTATTTT.

The chain is built from TRBV5-4 and TRBJ2-2; 7 nucleotides match TRBD1. Germline CDR1 is SGHNT and CDR2 is YYREEE (reference sequence). This CDR3 has 19 residues. V lost 4 bases and J lost 0; bases outside the gene matches: 15. CDR3: CASSRFGTAAYANTGELFF. Written as DNA, the CDR3 is TGTGCCAGCAGCCGATTCGGGACAGCCGCTTACGCGAACACCGGGGAGCTGTTTTTT. The variable domain in full, completed from reference TRBV5-4 and TRBJ2-2, reads ETGVTQSPTHLIKTRGQQVTLRCSSQSGHNTVSWYQQALGQGPQFIFQYYREEENGRGNFPPRFSGLQFPNYSSELNVNALELDDSALYLCASSRFGTAAYANTGELFFGEGSRLTVL.

This chain uses TRBV5-6 with TRBJ2-1, with D possibly TRBD2 on 5 matching bases. Germline CDR1 SGHDT, CDR2 YYEEEE. Trimming cost V 2 bases and J 2 bases, with 8 bases left between them. The CDR3 has 14 amino acids. The chain's CDR3 is CASSLGRAYNEQFF. The CDR3 nucleotides read TGTGCCAGCAGCTTAGGGCGGGCCTACAATGAGCAGTTCTTC.

This chain joins TRBV14 and TRBJ2-3; 7 nucleotides match TRBD1. The trim removed 5 bases at V and 2 bases at J, leaving 13 bases unmatched. This CDR3 has 17 residues. Germline-derived CDR1 and CDR2 are SGHDN and FVKESK. CDR3 in amino acids: CASSARLFTGDTDTQYF. CDR3 nucleotides: TGTGCCAGCAGCGCCCGACTATTTACAGGGGACACAGATACGCAGTATTTT.

Here the CDR3 reads CASIRRQAGGYNEQFF. The CDR3 DNA is TGTGCCAGCATCAGGCGACAGGCCGGGGGGTACAATGAGCAGTTCTTC. The chain uses TRBV27 and TRBJ2-1; weak D call: TRBD2 (7 bases). V was clipped by 7 bases and J by 4 bases, with 20 bases between them. Germline lookup yields CDR1 MNHEY and CDR2 SMNVEV (reference sequence). The CDR3 loop spans 16 amino acids.

The gene calls are TRBV27 and TRBJ1-5; perhaps TRBD1 as D (6 bases). CDR1 and CDR2 from the germline V gene are MNHEY and SMNVEV (reference sequence). Trimming cost V 3 bases and J 8 bases, with 14 bases left between them. CDR3 length equals 14 residues. Written as DNA, the CDR3 is TGTGCCAGCAGTTTTTTTTTCAGGGGTGAGCCCCAGCATTTT. Translated, it gives CASSFFFRGEPQHF.

The rearrangement links TRBV9 to TRBJ2-7; 10 nucleotides agree with TRBD2. V was clipped by 0 bases and J by 0 bases; unmatched bases: 3. CDR3 size: 16 residues. Germline loops: CDR1 SGDLS, CDR2 YYNGEE. The CDR3 bases are TGTGCCAGCAGCGTAGGTCCTAGCGGGAGCTCCTACGAGCAGTACTTC. Its translation: CASSVGPSGSSYEQYF.

The rearrangement joins TRBV5-5 to TRBJ1-5; D is ambiguous. Germline values: CDR1 SGHKS, CDR2 YYEKEE (reference sequence). The CDR3 runs to 14 residues. V lost 0 bases and J lost 2, with 6 bases in between. The CDR3 here is CASSLVSGNQPQHF. Written as DNA, the CDR3 is TGTGCCAGCAGCTTGGTGTCAGGCAATCAGCCCCAGCATTTT.

The chain joins TRBV28 to TRBJ1-5; D is perhaps TRBD1 (5 bases). The CDR3 totals 16 residues. V lost 1 base, J lost 0 bases, and 10 bases lay in between. Per the germline V gene, CDR1 is MDHEN and CDR2 is SYDVKM. DNA of the CDR3: TGTGCCAGCAGTTTATTGACAGAGGTTAGCAATCAGCCCCAGCATTTT. Amino acids: CASSLLTEVSNQPQHF.